A single TCR beta chain is shown here with its context. TCRdb keeps only in-frame clones here, not all; method: immunoSEQ multiplex PCR. The table has over 110,000 clones, 86% seen once. The sample originates from a study of Ad26.COV2.S vaccination and SARS-CoV-2 variants. Per the germline V gene, CDR1 is MDHEN and CDR2 is SYDVKM. V shed 5 bases, J shed 8 bases, and the junction held 8 bases outside the gene matches. The CDR3 totals 14 residues. This clonotype originated in a human donor who had recovered from COVID-19. This material consisted of peripheral blood, taken after recovery from COVID-19. The chain uses TRBV28 and TRBJ1-4; 7 bases are a match to TRBD1. For the CDR3, the DNA is TGTGCCAGCAGTGCAACAGGGGAGCGCGAAAAACTGTTTTTT. It specifies CASSATGEREKLFF.